This TCR beta chain was sequenced during a study of regulatory T cells in long-lasting Graves disease. CDR3-region Arm-PCR and iRepertoire HTBI primers produced the TCR beta libraries. TCRdb called the multiplex PCR reads again in MiXCR, with one record for every CDR3 protein. Of approximately 460,000 distinct CDR3 sequences in the sample, 15% to 20% were seen once. Time point in this sample: newly diagnosed GD, antithyroid drugs for less than 3 months. Scientists built the TCR library using RNA that was extracted from PBMCs. This clonotype was detected a few times. One end of the junction fails to match germline, which may point to a read error. The CDR3 loop spans 11 amino acids. The same specimen was also included in a second study, on T cells in Graves' hyperthyroidism and ophthalmopathy.

The clonotype originates from a woman in her thirties with Graves disease. The chain combines TRBV12-3 or TRBV12-4 with TRBJ2-1; D is possibly TRBD2 (6 bases). Material: peripheral blood mononuclear cells (PBMCs), obtained at new diagnosis, from a patient treated with antithyroid drugs. CDR3: CASSWRREQSF. The CDR3 nucleotides read TGTGCCAGCAGTTGGCGTCGGGAGCAGTCCTTC.